A single sample gave rise to the 32 T cell receptor beta chains below, sequenced in a study of blood T cell repertoires in COVID-19. TCRdb keeps only in-frame clones here, not all; method: immunoSEQ multiplex PCR. The data hold 200,000 to 300,000 clones, with roughly 86% observed a single time. Sequences were obtained from peripheral blood. All receptors come from a woman between 55 and 75 years old with COVID-19, enrolled during active disease.

The genes are TRBV3-1 (or the pseudogene TRBV3-2) and TRBJ2-1; TRBD2 agrees at 7 bases. The CDR3 runs 15 residues. V was clipped by 0 bases and J by 9 bases; unmatched bases: 8. Germline assignment: CDR1 LGHDT and CDR2 YNNKEL (reference sequence). The CDR3 sequence: CASSQDIGREREQFF. The CDR3 DNA follows: TGTGCCAGCAGCCAAGATATTGGGCGGGAGCGTGAGCAGTTCTTC.

This clone occurred once. This chain uses TRBV7-2 with TRBJ2-4; the D is unclear. Germline V gene sequence: CDR1 SGHTA, CDR2 FQGNSA. This CDR3 region has 14 residues. V dropped 5 bases and J dropped 5 bases, with 13 bases sitting between them. The CDR3, as DNA: TGTGCCAGCAGCCCCACCAGCGCAGAAAACATTCAGTACTTC. It specifies CASSPTSAENIQYF.

This clone was picked up a small number of times. The rearrangement joins TRBV5-1 to TRBJ1-2, with TRBD1 matching over 10 bases. V lost 0 bases, J lost 6 bases, and 11 bases stayed unmatched. The CDR3 contains 17 residues. Germline loops: CDR1 SGHRS, CDR2 YFSETQ. CDR3 DNA sequence: TGCGCCAGCAGCTTGGAAAGCTATGGGACAGGGGCCGATGGCTACACCTTC. Protein sequence: CASSLESYGTGADGYTF.

The chain recombines TRBV28 with TRBJ2-7; 7 bases line up with TRBD1. Per germline, CDR1 MDHEN and CDR2 SYDVKM. V lost 5 bases to trimming and J lost 4 bases; unmatched junction nucleotides: 8. This CDR3 contains 14 residues. The CDR3 DNA reads TGTGCCAGCAGTCCCAGGGACAGACCTTACGAGCAGTACTTC. Translation gives CASSPRDRPYEQYF.

The V call is TRBV9, the J call TRBJ1-1; no clear D. CDR1 SGDLS and CDR2 YYNGEE come from the germline V gene. This CDR3 is 13 amino acids long. V lost 3 bases and J lost 3, with 9 bases in between. CDR3 sequence reads: CASSATPDTEAFF. As DNA, the CDR3 is TGTGCCAGCAGCGCGACACCCGACACTGAAGCTTTCTTT.

The gene calls are TRBV7-9 and TRBJ1-4; D is unclear. The V and J ends lost 5 bases and 1 base respectively, with 8 bases between them. The CDR3 covers 14 residues. Looked up from germline, CDR1 is SEHNR and CDR2 is FQNEAQ (reference sequence). This CDR3 is CASSMDLTNEKLFF. The CDR3 coding sequence is TGTGCCAGCAGCATGGACTTAACTAATGAAAAACTGTTTTTT.

This clone was seen a handful of times. The chain is built from TRBV5-4 and TRBJ2-7, with 13 bases fitting TRBD2. V lost 4 bases and J lost 4; bases outside the gene matches: 2. CDR3 size: 14 residues. Germline values: CDR1 SGHNT, CDR2 YYREEE (reference sequence). CDR3 in amino acids: CASSALAGGYEQYF. The CDR3 DNA sequence: TGTGCCAGCAGCGCACTAGCGGGAGGGTACGAGCAGTACTTC. Drawing the rest from reference TRBV5-4 and TRBJ2-7, the complete variable domain is ETGVTQSPTHLIKTRGQQVTLRCSSQSGHNTVSWYQQALGQGPQFIFQYYREEENGRGNFPPRFSGLQFPNYSSELNVNALELDDSALYLCASSALAGGYEQYFGPGTRLTVT.

V is TRBV6-5 and J is TRBJ1-1; tentative D call: TRBD1 (5 bases). The V end was cut by 6 bases, the J end by 8 bases, with 19 bases between. The CDR3 has 14 amino acids. Germline V gene data show CDR1 as MNHEY and CDR2 as SVGAGI. This CDR3 is CASSPRTQGVEAFF. The DNA of the CDR3 is TGTGCCAGCAGCCCCCGGACCCAGGGCGTCGAAGCTTTCTTT.

V is TRBV18 and J is TRBJ2-7; 10 bases fit TRBD1. V shed 4 bases and J 1 base; nucleotides not matched to a gene: 4. This CDR3 contains 15 residues. Germline V gene sequence: CDR1 KGHSH, CDR2 LQKENI. The CDR3 is CASSHGQGGSYEQYF. The CDR3 DNA follows: TGTGCCAGCTCACATGGACAGGGGGGTTCCTACGAGCAGTACTTC. Variable domain in full (rest from reference TRBV18 and TRBJ2-7): NAGVMQNPRHLVRRRGQEARLRCSPMKGHSHVYWYRQLPEEGLKFMVYLQKENIIDESGMPKERFSAEFPKEGPSILRIQQVVRGDSAAYFCASSHGQGGSYEQYFGPGTRLTVT.

The V call is TRBV11-2, the J call TRBJ1-3; D not certain. Germline V gene sequence: CDR1 SGHAT, CDR2 FQNNGV. Trimming pared 3 bases from V and 4 bases from J, leaving 16 bases between. This CDR3 comprises 16 residues. CDR3 loop: CASSLGGATSGNTIYF. The CDR3, as DNA: TGTGCCAGCAGCTTGGGTGGTGCGACTTCGGGAAACACCATATATTTT.

The V and J genes are TRBV30 and TRBJ2-1; 12 bases map to TRBD2. Trimming took 2 bases from V and 9 from J; bases not matched to a gene: 14. In germline, CDR1 is GTSNPN, CDR2 SVGIG (reference sequence). The CDR3 is made up of 17 amino acids. The CDR3 region is CAWSPLISSGRGVEQFF. For the CDR3, the DNA is TGTGCCTGGAGTCCCCTTATATCTAGCGGGAGGGGGGTTGAGCAGTTCTTC.

The gene calls are TRBV15 and TRBJ2-3; no reliable D call. Between the trimmed V and J ends, which lost 0 bases and 1 base, there was a span of 11 bases. Per the germline V gene, CDR1 is LNHNV and CDR2 is YYDKDF (reference sequence). CDR3 length: 16 residues. CDR3 protein: CATSREAHYGTDTQYF. Written as DNA, the CDR3 is TGTGCCACCAGCAGAGAGGCGCACTACGGCACAGATACGCAGTATTTT. The entire variable domain, with the rest obtained from reference TRBV15 and TRBJ2-3, is as follows: DAMVIQNPRYQVTQFGKPVTLSCSQTLNHNVMYWYQQKSSQAPKLLFHYYDKDFNNEADTPDNFQSRRPNTSFCFLDIRSPGLGDTAMYLCATSREAHYGTDTQYFGPGTRLTVL.

This chain uses TRBV3-1 (or the pseudogene TRBV3-2) with TRBJ1-6, with D unclear. The CDR3 is made up of 16 amino acids. With 4 bases removed from V and 14 bases from J, the gap between germline ends came to 24 bases. Germline V gene sequence: CDR1 LGHDT, CDR2 YNNKEL (reference sequence). CDR3 in DNA: TGTGCCAGCAGCCCTTCCCGGGGAGGCGCGTTTCTAACCCTCCACTTT. It yields the protein CASSPSRGGAFLTLHF.

J is TRBJ1-1 and V is TRBV7-3; tentatively, D is TRBD1 (6 bases). The CDR3 totals 13 residues. The germline CDR1 and CDR2 sequences are SGHTA and FQGTGA. Between the trimmed V and J ends, which lost 5 bases and 8 bases, there was a span of 15 bases. CDR3 amino acids: CASSRDPQGEAFF. CDR3 coding DNA: TGTGCCAGCAGCCGCGACCCCCAGGGGGAAGCTTTCTTT.

V is TRBV6-2 or TRBV6-3 and J is TRBJ2-3; D is perhaps TRBD2 (6 bases). The germline gives CDR1 MNHEY, CDR2 SVGEGT. The CDR3 is 13 amino acids. The germline V and J ends were trimmed by 0 bases and 6 bases, with 7 bases remaining between them. The CDR3 spells CASSYSGGDTQYF. CDR3 coding DNA: TGTGCCAGCAGTTACTCGGGGGGTGATACGCAGTATTTT.

The chain couples TRBV27 to TRBJ1-5; 8 bases match TRBD1. The V gene end was trimmed by 3 bases and the J gene end by 6 bases; junction bases not matched to a gene: 13. CDR3 length equals 17 residues. CDR1 is MNHEY and CDR2 is SMNVEV in the germline V gene (reference sequence). Here the CDR3 reads CASSFLAGRGPGQPQHF. DNA for the CDR3: TGTGCCAGCAGTTTTTTGGCTGGCAGGGGGCCTGGTCAGCCCCAGCATTTT.

The chain is built from TRBV27 and TRBJ1-1; possibly TRBD1 for D (5 bases). In germline, CDR1 is MNHEY, CDR2 SMNVEV (reference sequence). Trimming left V 3 bases short and J 2 bases short, with 10 bases between. The CDR3 has 14 residues. The CDR3 nucleotides are TGTGCCAGCAGTTTGTGGGGACTAAACACTGAAGCTTTCTTT. Translation gives CASSLWGLNTEAFF.

The chain uses TRBV6-1 and TRBJ1-1; possibly TRBD1 for D (5 bases). The CDR3 extends over 14 amino acids. Trimming took 0 bases from V and 4 from J, leaving 9 bases between them. The germline V gene encodes CDR1 MNHNS and CDR2 SASEGT. CDR3 amino acids: CASSEAQGATEAFF. CDR3 sequence (DNA): TGTGCCAGCAGTGAAGCGCAGGGCGCCACTGAAGCTTTCTTT.

The table lists this clone with a few counts. The CDR3 is CASRSLGQYEQYF. The CDR3 DNA sequence: TGTGCCAGCAGATCCCTAGGACAGTACGAGCAGTACTTC. The J gene is TRBJ2-7, the V gene TRBV12-3 or TRBV12-4; perhaps TRBD1 as D (6 bases). With 6 bases removed from V and 4 bases from J, the gap between germline ends came to 13 bases. CDR3 size: 13 residues.

V gene TRBV7-8 combines with J gene TRBJ2-7; 8 bases match TRBD2. This CDR3 has 14 amino acids. Germline CDR1 is SGHVS and CDR2 is FQNEAQ. The V gene end was trimmed by 7 bases and the J gene end by 2 bases; junction bases not matched to a gene: 7. The CDR3: CASTPGGGTYEQYF. The CDR3 DNA is TGTGCCAGCACCCCGGGGGGGGGCACCTACGAGCAGTACTTC.

V and J are TRBV7-2 and TRBJ1-2; D call uncertain. Trimming left V 2 bases short and J 4 bases short, with 8 bases between. Germline V gene sequence: CDR1 SGHTA, CDR2 FQGNSA. The CDR3 runs 13 residues. The CDR3 DNA reads as TGTGCCAGCAGCTTAAGCGCCGTCTATGGCTACACCTTC. This translates into CASSLSAVYGYTF.

This chain links TRBV27 with TRBJ2-5; D unclear. This CDR3 is 13 amino acids long. Germline-derived CDR1 and CDR2 are MNHEY and SMNVEV (reference sequence). V gave up 4 bases and J gave up 4 bases, with 10 bases separating them. The CDR3 DNA sequence: TGTGCCAGCAGTTGGTCCTCGGGAGAGACCCAGTACTTC. It specifies CASSWSSGETQYF.

This sequence joins TRBV7-2 and TRBJ1-2; D is perhaps TRBD1 (5 bases). V lost 1 base, J lost 4 bases, and 7 bases lay in between. The CDR3 has 13 residues. Germline V gives CDR1 SGHTA, CDR2 FQGNSA. The CDR3 loop reads CASSLDRIYGYTF. In nucleotides, the CDR3 is TGTGCCAGCAGCTTAGACAGGATCTATGGCTACACCTTC.

The chain combines TRBV20-1 with TRBJ1-1; D gene uncertain. The CDR3 is 11 residues long. CDR1 is DFQATT, CDR2 SNEGSKA, per germline (reference sequence). V was cut by 7 bases and J by 4 bases, with 10 bases left in between. The CDR3 DNA sequence: TGCAGTGTTCCTACAGTCACTGAAGCTTTCTTT. This translates into CSVPTVTEAFF.

The chain carries TRBV30 and TRBJ1-5, with D possibly matching TRBD1 (6 bases). The CDR3 is 15 amino acids. Trimming cost V 4 bases and J 3 bases, with 16 bases left between them. Germline assignment: CDR1 GTSNPN and CDR2 SVGIG (reference sequence). DNA of the CDR3: TGTGCCTGGAACCCACCGACAGGATTCAATCAGCCCCAGCATTTT. The encoded protein is CAWNPPTGFNQPQHF.

This clone appeared a few times. The CDR3 bases are TGTGCCAGCAGTTGGAGCGGTAGCACAGATACGCAGTATTTT. Protein: CASSWSGSTDTQYF. V gene TRBV6-2 or TRBV6-3 combines with J gene TRBJ2-3; tentative D call: TRBD2 (5 bases). The CDR3 contains 14 residues. CDR1 MNHEY and CDR2 SVGEGT come from the germline V gene. V was shortened by 4 bases and J by 0 bases, with 8 bases between the two germline ends.

This sequence joins TRBV9 and TRBJ1-2; 9 bases align to TRBD1. The CDR3 is 17 residues long. Germline lookup yields CDR1 SGDLS and CDR2 YYNGEE. Trimming cost V 0 bases and J 4 bases; bases outside gene matches: 10. The CDR3 here is CASSVATGTGSGYGYTF. The CDR3 DNA reads TGTGCCAGCAGCGTAGCTACGGGGACAGGGAGCGGCTATGGCTACACCTTC.

This chain uses TRBV15 with TRBJ1-4, with 7 bases lining up with TRBD1. The CDR3 consists of 16 residues. Germline V gene lookup returns CDR1 LNHNV and CDR2 YYDKDF (reference sequence). V was clipped by 1 base and J by 3 bases; unmatched bases: 5. As DNA, the CDR3 is TGTGCCACCAGCAGAGGACAAGGGGGCTCTAATGAAAAACTGTTTTTT. It encodes CATSRGQGGSNEKLFF.

The V and J genes are TRBV28 and TRBJ1-1, with 7 bases fitting TRBD1. The CDR3 has 16 residues. V lost 8 bases and J lost 4; bases outside the gene matches: 16. CDR1 is MDHEN, CDR2 SYDVKM, per germline. CDR3: CASRQNAGTAFTEAFF. CDR3 sequence (DNA): TGTGCCAGCCGACAAAACGCCGGGACAGCCTTCACTGAAGCTTTCTTT. Together with reference TRBV28 and TRBJ1-1, the CDR3 gives the full variable domain: DVKVTQSSRYLVKRTGEKVFLECVQDMDHENMFWYRQDPGLGLRLIYFSYDVKMKEKGDIPEGYSVSREKKERFSLILESASTNQTSMYLCASRQNAGTAFTEAFFGQGTRLTVV.

V and J are TRBV27 and TRBJ2-3, with a weak D call TRBD2 (5 bases). Trimming left V 2 bases short and J 4 bases short, with 10 bases between. Germline lookup yields CDR1 MNHEY and CDR2 SMNVEV (reference sequence). CDR3 length: 14 residues. The CDR3 loop is CASSLNGKADTQYF. CDR3 sequence (DNA): TGTGCCAGCAGTTTAAACGGGAAGGCAGATACGCAGTATTTT.

The chain recombines TRBV27 with TRBJ1-4; 12 bases agree with TRBD1. V was clipped by 8 bases and J by 8 bases; unmatched bases: 9. Germline V gives CDR1 MNHEY, CDR2 SMNVEV (reference sequence). The CDR3 spans 15 residues. Written as DNA, the CDR3 is TGTGCCAGCCGGGACAGGGGGCGAGGCGGCGAAAAACTGTTTTTT. Its translation: CASRDRGRGGEKLFF.

V usage is TRBV7-2 and J usage is TRBJ2-1; 11 positions match TRBD2. Germline lookup yields CDR1 SGHTA and CDR2 FQGNSA. V was pared by 6 bases and J by 9 bases, with 13 bases of the junction left unmatched. This CDR3 is 16 amino acids long. The CDR3 loop is CASRGTSGSPAREQFF. CDR3 DNA: TGTGCCAGCAGAGGAACTAGCGGGAGTCCCGCCCGTGAGCAGTTCTTC.